This entry features one T cell receptor (beta chain) sequence. Its antigen is not identified. The CDR3 has 14 residues. Germline V gene sequence: CDR1 SGHTA, CDR2 FQGNSA. V dropped 2 bases and J dropped 3; count of bases not matched to a gene: 2. Repertoires were generated with immunoSEQ multiplex PCR, while TCRdb's copy carries only in-frame clones and drops some. This table has some 120,000 clones, just over 90% appearing once. This entry is derived from a study of graft-versus-host responses after intestinal transplantation. Study findings and constraints: Declining HvG levels early post-transplant were linked to peak circulating GvH clone levels.

The source material was unstimulated CD4+ T cells sorted from spleen or lymph node cells, sampled before transplant. The V gene is TRBV7-2, the J gene TRBJ2-7, with TRBD2 identical over 9 bases. The clonotype comes from a human donor who was the organ donor for an intestinal transplant. In DNA, the CDR3 is TGTGCCAGCAGCTTATCTAGCGGGAACTACGAGCAGTACTTC. Translation: CASSLSSGNYEQYF. Filled out from reference TRBV7-2 and TRBJ2-7, the complete variable domain reads GAGVSQSPSNKVTEKGKDVELRCDPISGHTALYWYRQSLGQGLEFLIYFQGNSAPDKSGLPSDRFSAERTGGSVSTLTIQRTQQEDSAVYLCASSLSSGNYEQYFGPGTRLTVT.